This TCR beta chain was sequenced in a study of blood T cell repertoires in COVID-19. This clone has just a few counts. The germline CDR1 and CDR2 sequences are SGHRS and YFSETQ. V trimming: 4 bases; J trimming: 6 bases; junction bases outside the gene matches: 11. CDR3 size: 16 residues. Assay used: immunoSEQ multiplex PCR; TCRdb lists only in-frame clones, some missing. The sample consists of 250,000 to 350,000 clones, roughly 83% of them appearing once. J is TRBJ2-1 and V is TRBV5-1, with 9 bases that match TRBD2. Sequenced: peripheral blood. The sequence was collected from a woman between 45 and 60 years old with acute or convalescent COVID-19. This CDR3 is CASSMVRAGGGNEQFF. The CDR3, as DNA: TGCGCCAGCAGCATGGTTAGAGCGGGAGGCGGCAATGAGCAGTTCTTC.